What follows are 27 T cell receptor beta chains derived from one specimen sequenced in a study of Ad26.COV2.S vaccination and SARS-CoV-2 variants. The treatment here: some 20 received Ad26.COV2.S at low or high dose, single or two shots; roughly five received placebo; per-sample allocation not given. Sampling took place 63 days after the first vaccine or placebo injection. Measured with immunoSEQ multiplex PCR; TCRdb has only the in-frame clones, and not every one. The data hold some 450,000 clones, with less than 95% observed a single time. The sequences come from peripheral blood, collected in a trial of Ad26.COV2.S vaccine versus placebo. The receptors shown here come from a person between 18 and 65 years old who received the Ad26.COV2.S COVID-19 vaccine or a placebo.

The rearrangement joins TRBV18 to TRBJ2-5, with D possibly being TRBD1 or TRBD2 (5 bases each). Germline values: CDR1 KGHSH, CDR2 LQKENI. V was cut by 6 bases and J by 2 bases, with 13 bases left in between. The CDR3 consists of 14 residues. This chain's CDR3 is CASSPGRIQETQYF. The DNA of the CDR3 is TGTGCCAGCTCCCCGGGACGGATACAAGAGACCCAGTACTTC.

The V call is TRBV7-2, the J call TRBJ2-3; D is undetermined. Germline V CDR1 and CDR2: SGHTA, FQGNSA. The CDR3 spans 16 residues. V was shortened by 4 bases and J by 5 bases, with 19 bases between the two germline ends. In DNA form, the CDR3 reads TGTGCCAGCAGCTCCAACCCACTGGACCTGCAAGATACGCAGTATTTT. Translating it yields CASSSNPLDLQDTQYF.

The rearrangement joins TRBV7-9 to TRBJ2-7; D is uncertain. This CDR3 is 14 amino acids long. Germline V gene lookup returns CDR1 SEHNR and CDR2 FQNEAQ (reference sequence). V was trimmed by 2 bases and J by 0 bases, leaving 8 bases between them. The chain's CDR3 is CASSLFGVSYEQYF. The CDR3 DNA sequence: TGTGCCAGCAGCTTATTCGGCGTCTCCTACGAGCAGTACTTC. The full variable domain, its missing parts supplied by reference TRBV7-9 and TRBJ2-7, is DTGVSQNPRHKITKRGQNVTFRCDPISEHNRLYWYRQTLGQGPEFLTYFQNEAQLEKSRLLSDRFSAERPKGSFSTLEIQRTEQGDSAMYLCASSLFGVSYEQYFGPGTRLTVT.

The V and J genes are TRBV28 and TRBJ2-1, with TRBD2 matching 7 bases. The CDR3 covers 13 residues. The germline gives CDR1 MDHEN, CDR2 SYDVKM. The V gene end was trimmed by 6 bases and the J gene end by 6 bases; junction bases not matched to a gene: 5. The CDR3 sequence: CASSPSGINEQFF. The CDR3 DNA reads as TGTGCCAGCAGCCCCAGCGGGATCAATGAGCAGTTCTTC.

This sequence joins TRBV20-1 and TRBJ2-3; D may be TRBD2 (5 bases). Germline values: CDR1 DFQATT, CDR2 SNEGSKA (reference sequence). The CDR3 is made up of 11 amino acids. The CDR3 is CSPETTNTQYF. CDR3 sequence (DNA): TGCAGCCCGGAGACTACAAATACGCAGTATTTT.

The chain uses TRBV7-3 and TRBJ2-3; D is ambiguous. The length of the CDR3 is 12 residues. Between the trimmed V and J ends, which lost 3 bases and 5 bases, there was a span of 6 bases. The germline V gene encodes CDR1 SGHTA and CDR2 FQGTGA. The CDR3 protein is CASSLPKDTQYF. The DNA for the CDR3 is TGTGCCAGCAGCTTGCCCAAAGATACGCAGTATTTT.

The chain uses TRBV6-1 and TRBJ1-5; perhaps TRBD1 as D (6 bases). The germline V gene has CDR1 MNHNS and CDR2 SASEGT. The CDR3 loop spans 15 amino acids. V was trimmed by 1 base and J by 5 bases, leaving 12 bases between them. CDR3 nucleotide sequence: TGTGCCAGCAGTGAAGAGGGTAGGGGGGATCAGCCCCAGCATTTT. Its protein product is CASSEEGRGDQPQHF.

This rearrangement joins TRBV19 to TRBJ2-2, with 13 bases identical to TRBD2. With 5 bases clipped from V and 4 bases from J, the junction kept 4 bases outside the gene matches. Germline V CDR1 and CDR2: LNHDA, SQIVND (reference sequence). This CDR3 spans 16 amino acids. The CDR3 region is CASSSGTSGTTGELFF. As DNA, the CDR3 is TGTGCCAGTAGTTCCGGGACTAGCGGGACCACCGGGGAGCTGTTTTTT.

This clone was found a few times. V gene TRBV10-3 combines with J gene TRBJ1-2; 8 bases agree with TRBD1. Per the germline V gene, CDR1 is ENHRY and CDR2 is SYGVKD. V was pared by 6 bases and J by 4 bases, with 7 bases of the junction left unmatched. This CDR3 comprises 14 residues. CDR3 in amino acids: CAISLGQGAYGYTF. The CDR3 DNA is TGTGCCATCAGCCTAGGACAGGGTGCCTATGGCTACACCTTC.

The chain employs TRBV6-2 or TRBV6-3 and TRBJ2-1, with 9 bases aligning to TRBD1. J was trimmed by 7 bases and V by 0 bases; bases with no gene match: 4. The CDR3 length is 15 residues. CDR1 and CDR2 from the germline V gene are MNHEY and SVGEGT. The CDR3 DNA reads as TGTGCCAGCAGTTACTCGGGACAGGGATCGAATGAGCAGTTCTTC. Translating gives CASSYSGQGSNEQFF.

This clone was seen at least ten times. The chain employs TRBV30 and TRBJ2-2; D not resolved. The CDR3 length is 15 residues. The germline V gene encodes CDR1 GTSNPN and CDR2 SVGIG (reference sequence). V dropped 0 bases and J dropped 3 bases, with 11 bases sitting between them. CDR3 loop: CAWSVRVRDTGELFF. The CDR3 region has the DNA TGTGCCTGGAGTGTACGGGTCAGAGACACCGGGGAGCTGTTTTTT.

Turning to this clone: Distinct nucleotide sequences in the sample also encode this CDR3. The chain joins TRBV15 to TRBJ1-3, with D hard to call. This CDR3 is 15 amino acids long. Germline V gives CDR1 LNHNV, CDR2 YYDKDF (reference sequence). Trimming removed 0 bases at V and 1 base at J, with 7 bases between. For the CDR3, the DNA is TGTGCCACCAGCAGAGATCGAGGGTCTGGAAACACCATATATTTT. Protein sequence: CATSRDRGSGNTIYF.

This chain joins TRBV30 and TRBJ1-5; D is ambiguous. CDR1 and CDR2 (germline): GTSNPN, SVGIG (reference sequence). The CDR3 covers 14 residues. V was cut by 1 base and J by 3 bases, with 10 bases left in between. The CDR3: CAWSEPGLNQPQHF. In DNA, the CDR3 is TGTGCCTGGAGTGAGCCCGGGCTCAATCAGCCCCAGCATTTT.

The genes are TRBV6-5 and TRBJ2-7; TRBD2 might be the D (5 bases). Germline loops: CDR1 MNHEY, CDR2 SVGAGI. The CDR3 has 12 residues. Deletions cut 6 bases from V and 1 base from J, with 7 bases between. The CDR3 DNA reads TGTGCCAGCAGGCCGGGATCCTACGAGCAGTACTTC. Encoded protein: CASRPGSYEQYF.

The rearrangement links TRBV4-1 to TRBJ1-4, with D unclear. V dropped 3 bases and J dropped 4 bases, with 9 bases sitting between them. The CDR3 length is 14 residues. Germline assignment: CDR1 MGHRA and CDR2 YSYEKL. For the CDR3, the DNA is TGCGCCAGCAGCCACCCTGGACGTAATGAAAAACTGTTTTTT. Amino acids: CASSHPGRNEKLFF.

The J gene is TRBJ1-6, the V gene TRBV27; 8 positions match TRBD1. CDR1 and CDR2 from the germline V gene are MNHEY and SMNVEV (reference sequence). The CDR3 is 16 amino acids. The V and J ends lost 4 bases and 5 bases, in that order; junction bases with no gene match: 7. CDR3 coding DNA: TGTGCCAGCAGTTCCACCAGGGGGCGAAATAATTCACCCCTCCACTTT. Translation: CASSSTRGRNNSPLHF.

Points on this clone: The sample carries other DNA sequences with the same CDR3. The V gene is TRBV28, the J gene TRBJ2-3; D is unclear. The CDR3 runs 12 residues. Germline V gives CDR1 MDHEN, CDR2 SYDVKM. V was cut by 1 base and J by 3 bases, with 2 bases left in between. CDR3 coding DNA: TGTGCCAGCAGTTTATTTACAGATACGCAGTATTTT. Amino acid sequence: CASSLFTDTQYF.

As concerns this clone: The same CDR3 can be traced to other DNA sequences in this sample. The chain joins TRBV24-1 to TRBJ2-1; D gene uncertain. This CDR3 contains 15 residues. Germline CDR1 is KGHDR and CDR2 is SFDVKD. Trimming removed 5 bases at V and 0 bases at J, with 10 bases between. The CDR3 sequence is CATSVAGSSYNEQFF. CDR3 in DNA: TGTGCCACCAGTGTCGCAGGCAGCTCCTACAATGAGCAGTTCTTC.

The chain is built from TRBV10-3 and TRBJ1-2, with D maybe TRBD1 (5 bases). The germline V and J ends were trimmed by 3 bases and 6 bases, with 5 bases remaining between them. CDR1 is ENHRY, CDR2 SYGVKD, per germline. The length of the CDR3 is 11 residues. As DNA, the CDR3 is TGTGCCATCAGTGACAGGGATGGCTACACCTTC. It is translated as CAISDRDGYTF.

This sequence joins TRBV5-6 and TRBJ2-1; D tentatively reads TRBD1 or TRBD2 (5 bases each). The V end was cut by 0 bases, the J end by 0 bases, with 16 bases between. The CDR3 loop spans 18 amino acids. Germline CDR1 and CDR2: SGHDT and YYEEEE. CDR3 DNA sequence: TGTGCCAGCAGCTTGGTGGGACGGCACCGGAGCTCCTACAATGAGCAGTTCTTC. It codes for CASSLVGRHRSSYNEQFF.

V is TRBV25-1 and J is TRBJ2-7, with 7 bases identical to TRBD1. CDR1 and CDR2 (germline): MGHDK, SYGVNS. The V gene end was trimmed by 1 base and the J gene end by 2 bases; junction bases not matched to a gene: 5. The CDR3 loop spans 15 amino acids. This CDR3 is CASSEFRGPTYEQYF. Written as DNA, the CDR3 is TGTGCCAGCAGTGAATTTAGGGGGCCCACCTACGAGCAGTACTTC.

The chain links TRBV2 to TRBJ2-6; no reliable D call. V was cut by 3 bases and J by 0 bases, with 6 bases left in between. In germline, CDR1 is SNHLY, CDR2 FYNNEI. The CDR3 runs to 15 residues. CDR3 in amino acids: CASSDDRSGANVLTF. The CDR3, as DNA: TGTGCCAGCAGTGACGATCGCTCTGGGGCCAACGTCCTGACTTTC.

This clone was recorded a few times. V is TRBV7-3 and J is TRBJ2-2, with a possible D match to TRBD2 (6 bases). Germline CDR1 reads SGHTA; CDR2 reads FQGTGA. The CDR3 spans 14 residues. Trimming shortened V by 2 bases and J by 7 bases, and 11 bases separated the two germline ends. The CDR3 reads CASSLGGAHGELFF. The DNA of the CDR3 is TGTGCCAGCAGCTTAGGAGGGGCTCACGGGGAGCTGTTTTTT.

This clone was recorded a few times. This chain connects TRBV27 to TRBJ2-7, with D tentatively TRBD2 (6 bases). This CDR3 has 15 amino acids. CDR1 and CDR2 (germline): MNHEY, SMNVEV (reference sequence). V was clipped by 4 bases and J by 7 bases, with 20 bases between them. CDR3 amino acids: CASSSRLADLREQYF. CDR3 coding DNA: TGTGCCAGCAGTTCCAGGTTAGCGGATCTACGAGAGCAGTACTTC.

The rearrangement uses TRBV28 and TRBJ2-3; maybe TRBD2 (6 bases). The CDR3 is 19 amino acids. Germline V lookup: CDR1 MDHEN, CDR2 SYDVKM. V was clipped by 4 bases and J by 0 bases, with 23 bases between them. CDR3 DNA: TGTGCCAGCAGTTCCAACCGGGACTCGAGACACCATAGCACAGATACGCAGTATTTT. Protein: CASSSNRDSRHHSTDTQYF.

V and J are TRBV27 and TRBJ2-5; D not resolved. Germline V gene sequence: CDR1 MNHEY, CDR2 SMNVEV (reference sequence). The CDR3 is 14 amino acids. Deletions cut 6 bases from V and 0 bases from J, with 11 bases between. CDR3 DNA sequence: TGTGCCAGCAGCCGAAACAGCTACCAAGAGACCCAGTACTTC. This sequence encodes CASSRNSYQETQYF.

The V gene is TRBV2, the J gene TRBJ2-3; the D gene could be TRBD1 or TRBD2 (5 bases each). The V end was cut by 4 bases, the J end by 4 bases, with 9 bases between. This CDR3 contains 13 residues. Germline CDR1 reads SNHLY; CDR2 reads FYNNEI. This CDR3 is CASSVGVADTQYF. CDR3 nucleotides: TGTGCCAGCAGTGTGGGGGTGGCAGATACGCAGTATTTT.